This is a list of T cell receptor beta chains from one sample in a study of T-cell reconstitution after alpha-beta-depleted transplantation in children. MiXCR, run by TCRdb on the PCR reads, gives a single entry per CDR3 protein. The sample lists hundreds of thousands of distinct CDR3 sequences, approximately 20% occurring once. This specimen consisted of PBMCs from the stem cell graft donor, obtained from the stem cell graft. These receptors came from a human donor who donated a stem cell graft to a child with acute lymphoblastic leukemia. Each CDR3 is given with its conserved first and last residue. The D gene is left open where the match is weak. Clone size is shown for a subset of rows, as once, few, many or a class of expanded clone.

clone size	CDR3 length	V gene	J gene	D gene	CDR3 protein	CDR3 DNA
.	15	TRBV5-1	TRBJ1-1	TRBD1	CASSLRTGRFRRAFF	TGCGCCAGCAGCTTGCGGACAGGGAGGTTCCGAAGGGCTTTCTTT
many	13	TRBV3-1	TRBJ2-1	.	CASRQREGGEQFF	TGTGCCAGCAGACAACGAGAGGGGGGTGAGCAGTTCTTC
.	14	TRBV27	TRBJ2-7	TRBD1	CASSFGQGGSEQYF	TGTGCCAGCAGTTTTGGACAGGGGGGTAGCGAGCAGTACTTC
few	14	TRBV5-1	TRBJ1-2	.	CASSLAGEGYGYTF	TGCGCCAGCAGCTTGGCAGGGGAAGGCTATGGCTACACCTTC
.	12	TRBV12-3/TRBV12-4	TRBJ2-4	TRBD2	CASSLERDHQYF	TGTGCCAGCAGTTTAGAGCGGGACCATCAGTACTTC
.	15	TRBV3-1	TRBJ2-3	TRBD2	CASSQELAGADTQYF	TGTGCCAGCAGCCAAGAACTAGCGGGAGCAGATACGCAGTATTTT
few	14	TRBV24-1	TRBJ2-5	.	CATSDPWDLETQYF	TGTGCCACCAGTGATCCGTGGGACCTAGAGACCCAGTACTTC
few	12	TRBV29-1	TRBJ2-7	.	CSVEATPYEQYF	TGCAGCGTTGAAGCCACCCCCTACGAGCAGTACTTC
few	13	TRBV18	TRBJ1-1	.	CASTAEPMGGAFF	TGTGCCAGCACGGCAGAGCCAATGGGGGGAGCTTTCTTT
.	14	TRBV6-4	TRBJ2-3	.	CASSDGPGKSTQYF	TGTGCCAGCAGTGACGGACCAGGCAAGTCTACGCAGTATTTT
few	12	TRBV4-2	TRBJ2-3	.	CASSEPPDTQYF	TGTGCCAGCAGCGAGCCCCCAGATACGCAGTATTTT
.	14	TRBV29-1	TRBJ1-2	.	CSVVVDRAPYGYTF	TGCAGCGTTGTAGTGGACAGAGCTCCCTATGGCTACACCTTC
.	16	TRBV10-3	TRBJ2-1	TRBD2	CAISELNSGRDNEQFF	TGTGCCATCAGTGAGCTCAATAGCGGGCGAGACAATGAGCAGTTCTTC
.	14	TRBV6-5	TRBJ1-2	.	CASSYLQGVGGYTF	TGTGCCAGCAGTTACTTACAGGGTGTTGGGGGCTACACCTTC
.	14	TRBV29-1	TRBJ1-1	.	CSVPYGVMNTEAFF	TGCAGCGTTCCGTACGGGGTAATGAACACTGAAGCTTTCTTT
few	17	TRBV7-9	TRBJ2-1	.	CASSFEVGFGSYNEQFF	TGTGCCAGCAGCTTCGAAGTGGGGTTCGGGTCCTACAATGAGCAGTTCTTC
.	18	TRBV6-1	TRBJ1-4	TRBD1	CASIQTRDRGRVLEKLFF	TGTGCCAGCATTCAAACCCGGGACAGGGGGCGAGTGTTGGAAAAACTGTTTTTT
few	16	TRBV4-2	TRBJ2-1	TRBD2	CASSQDLAGVYNEQFF	TGTGCCAGCAGCCAAGATTTAGCGGGAGTCTACAATGAGCAGTTCTTC
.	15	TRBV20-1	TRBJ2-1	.	CSARSATRVVNEQFF	TGCAGTGCTAGATCCGCGACTAGAGTAGTTAATGAGCAGTTCTTC
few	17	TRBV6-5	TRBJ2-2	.	CASSYSGGGAVTGELFF	TGTGCCAGCAGTTACTCGGGAGGGGGCGCGGTCACCGGGGAGCTGTTTTTT
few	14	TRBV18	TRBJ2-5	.	CASAPGRGQETQYF	TGTGCCAGCGCCCCCGGTCGGGGCCAAGAGACCCAGTACTTC
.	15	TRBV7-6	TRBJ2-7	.	CASSFLTGRGAEQYF	TGTGCCAGCAGCTTTTTGACGGGCAGAGGGGCCGAGCAGTACTTC
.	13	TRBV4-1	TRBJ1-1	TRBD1	CASYSRGRAEAFF	TGCGCCAGCTATTCCAGGGGGCGCGCTGAAGCTTTCTTT
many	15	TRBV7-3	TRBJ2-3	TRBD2	CASSLNSGRADTQYF	TGTGCCAGCAGCTTAAACAGCGGGAGAGCAGATACGCAGTATTTT
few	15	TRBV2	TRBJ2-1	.	CASSEPPASYNEQFF	TGTGCCAGCAGTGAGCCCCCGGCATCCTACAATGAGCAGTTCTTC
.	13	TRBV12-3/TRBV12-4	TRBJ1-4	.	CASSPATNEKLFF	TGTGCCAGCAGCCCCGCAACTAATGAAAAACTGTTTTTT
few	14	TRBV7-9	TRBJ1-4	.	CASSQVTVYEKLFF	TGTGCCAGCAGCCAAGTCACAGTATATGAAAAACTGTTTTTT
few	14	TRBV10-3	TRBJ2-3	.	CAISKGESTDTQYF	TGTGCCATCAGCAAGGGCGAGAGCACAGATACGCAGTATTTT
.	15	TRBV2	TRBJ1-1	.	CASRVSRGGSTEAFF	TGTGCCAGCAGGGTATCGAGGGGCGGGAGCACTGAAGCTTTCTTT
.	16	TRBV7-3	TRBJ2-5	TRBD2	CASSLMGGAGSETQYF	TGTGCCAGCAGCTTAATGGGGGGAGCGGGGTCAGAGACCCAGTACTTC
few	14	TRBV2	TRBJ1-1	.	CASSRTEGGNEAFF	TGTGCCAGCAGTCGGACAGAGGGGGGGAATGAAGCTTTCTTT
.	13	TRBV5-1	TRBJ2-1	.	CASSPQDSVPGFF	TGCGCCAGCAGCCCTCAGGACTCCGTTCCTGGGTTCTTC
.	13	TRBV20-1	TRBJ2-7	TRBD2	CSAPWVAGYEQYF	TGCAGTGCTCCCTGGGTAGCGGGATACGAGCAGTACTTC
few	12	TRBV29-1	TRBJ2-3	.	CSVEVMGGTQYF	TGCAGCGTTGAAGTCATGGGGGGTACGCAGTATTTT
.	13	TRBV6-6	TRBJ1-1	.	CASTPGPSYEAFF	TGTGCCAGCACCCCGGGCCCGAGTTACGAAGCTTTCTTT
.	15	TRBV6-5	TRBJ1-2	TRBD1	CASGYGTGNAYGYTF	TGTGCCAGCGGGTACGGGACAGGGAACGCATATGGCTACACCTTC
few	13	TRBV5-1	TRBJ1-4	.	CASSLFSDTKLFF	TGCGCCAGCAGCTTATTCAGCGATACAAAACTGTTTTTT
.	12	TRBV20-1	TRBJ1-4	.	CSAPTGNEKLFF	TGCAGTGCTCCTACAGGGAATGAAAAACTGTTTTTT
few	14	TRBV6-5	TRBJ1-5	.	CASSYSGAQQPQHF	TGTGCCAGCAGTTACTCCGGGGCTCAACAGCCCCAGCATTTT
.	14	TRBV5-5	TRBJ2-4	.	CASSLAAGENIQYF	TGTGCCAGCAGCTTGGCGGCAGGAGAAAACATTCAGTACTTC
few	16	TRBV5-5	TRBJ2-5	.	CASSDSLGPYQETQYF	TGTGCCAGCAGCGACTCCCTAGGGCCCTACCAAGAGACCCAGTACTTC
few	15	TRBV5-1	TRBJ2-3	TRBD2	CASSLSGRAKDTQYF	TGCGCCAGCAGCTTAAGCGGGAGGGCCAAAGATACGCAGTATTTT
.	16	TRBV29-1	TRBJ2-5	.	CSVEEGKGGTQETQYF	TGCAGCGTTGAAGAAGGGAAGGGAGGAACACAAGAGACCCAGTACTTC
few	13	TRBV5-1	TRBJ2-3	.	CASSPFGADTQYF	TGCGCCAGCAGTCCCTTTGGGGCCGATACGCAGTATTTT
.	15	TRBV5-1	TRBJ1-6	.	CASSLEGIGDSPLHF	TGCGCCAGCAGCTTGGAAGGTATTGGAGATTCACCCCTCCACTTT
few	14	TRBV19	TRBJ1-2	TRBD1	CASSLLGQEGGYTF	TGTGCCAGTAGCCTGTTGGGACAGGAGGGAGGCTACACCTTC
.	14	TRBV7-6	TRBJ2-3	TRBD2	CASSQDSGPDTQYF	TGTGCCAGCAGCCAGGATAGCGGGCCAGATACGCAGTATTTT
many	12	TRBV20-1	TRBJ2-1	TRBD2	CSARTSYNEQFF	TGCAGTGCGCGGACTAGCTACAATGAGCAGTTCTTC
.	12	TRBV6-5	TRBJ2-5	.	CATTGFQETQYF	TGTGCCACCACAGGTTTCCAAGAGACCCAGTACTTC
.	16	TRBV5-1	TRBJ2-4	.	CASSETPGTAKNIQYF	TGCGCCAGCAGCGAAACTCCAGGGACGGCCAAAAACATTCAGTACTTC
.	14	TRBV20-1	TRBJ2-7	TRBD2	CSAPTSEKRDEQYF	TGCAGTGCTCCGACTAGCGAGAAAAGGGACGAGCAGTACTTC
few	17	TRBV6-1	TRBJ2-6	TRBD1	CASSTGQVFSGANVLTF	TGTGCCAGCAGTACGGGACAGGTGTTCTCTGGGGCCAACGTCCTGACTTTC
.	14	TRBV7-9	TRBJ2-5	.	CASSLDRPPETQYF	TGTGCCAGCAGCTTAGACAGGCCGCCGGAGACCCAGTACTTC
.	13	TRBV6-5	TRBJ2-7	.	CASSYGPRGEQYF	TGTGCCAGCAGTTACGGGCCTAGGGGAGAGCAGTACTTC
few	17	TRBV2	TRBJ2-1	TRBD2	CASSVSAGGPRYNEQFF	TGTGCCAGCAGTGTATCGGCGGGAGGGCCGAGGTACAATGAGCAGTTCTTC